These T cell receptor beta chains were read from a single sample in a study of regulatory T cells in long-lasting Graves disease. TCRdb re-called the multiplex PCR reads through MiXCR, storing one row per CDR3 protein. This table holds around 460,000 distinct CDR3 sequences, roughly 23% found once. Sequenced here: peripheral blood mononuclear cells (PBMCs), sampled when the disease was refractory, from a patient treated with antithyroid drugs. These receptors were collected from a female donor with Graves disease. CDR3s include the opening cysteine and the closing phenylalanine or tryptophan. Each record gives: D gene, J gene, V gene, clone size, CDR3 protein, CDR3 DNA. D genes are given only for firm matches. Rows give clone size only sometimes, using once, few, many, or a class for an expanded clone.

- TRBJ2-5 TRBV28 many CASSFLTTEGETQYF TGTGCCAGCAGTTTTCTGACTACCGAGGGAGAGACCCAGTACTTC
- TRBJ2-7 TRBV27 few CASSLFGTPSDIYEQYF TGTGCCAGCAGTTTATTCGGGACACCCTCCGATATCTACGAGCAGTACTTC
TRBD1 TRBJ1-5 TRBV28 many CASSIQGAWIQPQHF TGTGCCAGCAGTATTCAGGGGGCCTGGATTCAGCCCCAGCATTTT
TRBD2 TRBJ2-1 TRBV28 - CASSYKLGGIYNEQFF TGTGCCAGCAGTTATAAGCTGGGAGGGATCTACAATGAGCAGTTCTTC
- TRBJ1-2 TRBV30 many CAWSADGNYGYTF TGTGCCTGGAGTGCGGACGGAAACTATGGCTACACCTTC
- TRBJ2-7 TRBV4-1 many CASSQGLDEQYF TGCGCCAGCAGCCAGGGATTGGACGAGCAGTACTTC
- TRBJ2-3 TRBV29-1 - CSVNRNDPYF TGCAGCGTTAATCGCAATGATCCGTATTTT
TRBD1 TRBJ1-6 TRBV5-1 - CASSLAGRGLSPLHF TGCGCCAGCAGCTTGGCGGGGAGGGGGCTTTCACCCCTCCACTTT
TRBD1 TRBJ1-2 TRBV20-1 many CSANRFWGTAQTYGYTF TGCAGTGCTAATAGATTTTGGGGGACAGCCCAAACCTATGGCTACACCTTC
- TRBJ1-4 TRBV6-1 many CASRLRSSGQPNEKLFF TGTGCCAGCAGACTCCGTTCATCTGGACAGCCTAATGAAAAACTGTTTTTT
- TRBJ2-5 TRBV12-3/TRBV12-4 many CASSLGEGETQYF TGTGCCAGCAGTTTGGGAGAAGGAGAGACCCAGTACTTC
TRBD2 TRBJ2-1 TRBV7-3 - CASSLMGLAANEQFF TGTGCCAGCAGCTTAATGGGACTAGCGGCCAATGAGCAGTTCTTC
- TRBJ1-2 TRBV4-1 - CASSPILDYGYTF TGCGCCAGCAGCCCAATCCTGGACTATGGCTACACCTTC
TRBD2 TRBJ2-3 TRBV14 - CASSPSGRWTDTQYF TGTGCCAGCAGTCCTAGCGGGAGATGGACAGATACGCAGTATTTT
- TRBJ1-1 TRBV28 many CASSFLLNTEAFF TGTGCCAGCAGTTTTTTATTAAACACTGAAGCTTTCTTT
TRBD1 TRBJ2-7 TRBV12-5 few CASGPGTGVYEQYF TGTGCTAGTGGTCCCGGGACAGGCGTCTACGAGCAGTACTTC
- TRBJ1-1 TRBV29-1 many CSAAWEENTEAFF TGCAGCGCTGCCTGGGAGGAGAACACTGAAGCTTTCTTT
TRBD2 TRBJ2-5 TRBV5-1 - CASSGQLAGMYQETQYF TGCGCCAGCAGCGGCCAGTTAGCGGGGATGTACCAAGAGACCCAGTACTTC
- TRBJ2-7 TRBV7-9 - CANSLADYFEQYF TGTGCCAACAGCTTGGCAGACTACTTCGAGCAGTACTTC
- TRBJ2-7 TRBV14 few CASSQTWTVQEQYF TGTGCCAGCAGCCAGACTTGGACAGTACAGGAGCAGTACTTC
- TRBJ2-2 TRBV5-1 - CVSSFREPGELFF TGCGTCAGCAGCTTCAGGGAACCCGGGGAGCTGTTTTTT
TRBD2 TRBJ2-5 TRBV12-3/TRBV12-4 many CASSKVGGQETQYF TGTGCCAGCAGCAAAGTCGGGGGGCAAGAGACCCAGTACTTC
- TRBJ2-7 TRBV28 many CASSLSPGRYEQYF TGTGCCAGCAGTTTATCCCCGGGAAGGTACGAGCAGTACTTC
- TRBJ2-1 TRBV5-6 - CASHRFTYNEQFF TGTGCCAGCCACAGGTTTACCTACAATGAGCAGTTCTTC
TRBD1 TRBJ1-4 TRBV5-1 few CASSFATGGDEKLFF TGCGCCAGCAGCTTCGCGACAGGGGGTGATGAAAAACTGTTTTTT
- TRBJ2-7 TRBV6-5 many CASSYPDPDHEQYF TGTGCCAGCAGTTACCCGGACCCGGACCACGAGCAGTACTTC
TRBD2 TRBJ2-5 TRBV7-2 - CASSPPLAGVETQYF TGTGCCAGCAGCCCTCCCCTAGCGGGGGTGGAGACCCAGTACTTC
TRBD1 TRBJ1-1 TRBV10-3 many CAITKDRPNHTEAFF TGTGCCATCACCAAGGACAGGCCCAACCACACTGAAGCTTTCTTT
TRBD2 TRBJ2-1 TRBV2 few CASSVSGGALNEQFF TGTGCCAGCAGTGTTAGCGGGGGGGCCTTGAATGAGCAGTTCTTC
- TRBJ2-7 TRBV7-8 many CASSLVAPGLPSYEQYF TGTGCCAGCAGCTTAGTTGCGCCGGGACTCCCCTCCTACGAGCAGTACTTC
- TRBJ1-1 TRBV30 - CAWRDPPNTEAFF TGTGCCTGGAGGGACCCCCCGAACACTGAAGCTTTCTTT
TRBD2 TRBJ2-5 TRBV28 many CASSIPRLAPQGQETQYF TGTGCCAGCAGCATTCCCCGACTAGCGCCACAAGGTCAGGAGACCCAGTACTTC
- TRBJ1-3 TRBV2 many CASSLGPGNTIYF TGTGCCAGCTCCCTCGGCCCTGGAAACACCATATATTTT